Each of the 32 T cell receptor beta chains below was sequenced from the same sample in a study of identifying expanded T cells in peripheral blood (dated by TCRdb to the late 2010s). Libraries were built with the immunoSEQ multiplex PCR assay. TCRdb stores this immuneACCESS table with in-frame sequences only. Part of the clones is absent; in the studies checked, under half of the shortfall reflects unresolved V genes, and no reason is known for the rest. The sample table shows about 94,000 clones, and approximately 86% are seen once. Of the sample, around 6% is held by the ten largest clones. Material: blood. Every receptor here comes from a person between 18 and 75 years old in good health.

CDR3 sequence (DNA): TGTGCCAGTAGTAACTACAGATACACCGGGGAGCTGTTTTTT. Translated, it gives CASSNYRYTGELFF. V usage is TRBV19 and J usage is TRBJ2-2; D uncertain. The length of the CDR3 is 14 residues. Germline CDR1 and CDR2: LNHDA and SQIVND (reference sequence). The V end lost 4 bases, the J end lost 3 bases, and 9 bases lay between the germline ends.

This clone was observed a single time. The V gene is TRBV5-1, the J gene TRBJ1-5; D not certain. Between the trimmed V and J ends, which lost 0 bases and 2 bases, there was a span of 12 bases. CDR3 length: 16 residues. Germline CDR1 reads SGHRS; CDR2 reads YFSETQ. The CDR3 spells CASSLGGPMGNQPQHF. In nucleotides, the CDR3 is TGCGCCAGCAGCTTGGGAGGACCTATGGGCAATCAGCCCCAGCATTTT.

The CDR3 bases are TGTGCCAGCAGCTTGCGGGTCAAACTAGGAGGGGGCCATGAGCAGTTCTTC. Protein product: CASSLRVKLGGGHEQFF. This chain joins TRBV7-9 and TRBJ2-1, with a tentative D call TRBD1 (7 bases). The CDR3 spans 17 residues. Germline V gene lookup returns CDR1 SEHNR and CDR2 FQNEAQ (reference sequence). The germline V and J ends were trimmed by 3 bases and 8 bases, with 23 bases remaining between them.

The chain recombines TRBV30 with TRBJ1-1; TRBD1 aligns across 9 bases. Per the germline V gene, CDR1 is GTSNPN and CDR2 is SVGIG (reference sequence). With V trimmed by 3 bases and J by 3 bases, 14 bases remained unmatched. The CDR3 totals 17 residues. CDR3 bases: TGTGCCTGGAGGACCACAGGGGGCTCCTGGTGGTACACTGAAGCTTTCTTT. It yields the protein CAWRTTGGSWWYTEAFF.

CDR3 sequence reads: CASSKTRTENTEAFF. The CDR3 DNA sequence: TGTGCCAGCAGCAAAACGAGGACGGAGAACACTGAAGCTTTCTTT. The rearrangement links TRBV4-2 to TRBJ1-1; unclear D gene. CDR1 and CDR2 from the germline V gene are LGHNA and YNFKEQ. The CDR3 extends over 15 amino acids. V lost 5 bases and J 1 base, leaving 14 bases between the germline ends.

The chain carries TRBV19 and TRBJ1-2; 10 bases align to TRBD1. CDR1 and CDR2 (germline): LNHDA, SQIVND (reference sequence). The CDR3 is 18 amino acids. The V segment lost 9 bases and the J segment 5 bases; nucleotides outside the gene matches: 21. CDR3 protein: CASRTSGTGVLRGYGYTF. The CDR3 DNA reads TGTGCCAGCCGTACCTCCGGGACAGGGGTTCTAAGGGGGTATGGCTACACCTTC. Full variable domain (missing parts from reference TRBV19 and TRBJ1-2): DGGITQSPKYLFRKEGQNVTLSCEQNLNHDAMYWYRQDPGQGLRLIYYSQIVNDFQKGDIAEGYSVSREKKESFPLTVTSAQKNPTAFYLCASRTSGTGVLRGYGYTFGSGTRLTVV.

The chain is built from TRBV7-9 and TRBJ1-1; TRBD1 is a possible D gene (6 bases). Germline CDR1 is SEHNR and CDR2 is FQNEAQ (reference sequence). The length of the CDR3 is 16 residues. Between the trimmed V and J ends, which lost 1 base and 1 base, there was a span of 13 bases. The CDR3 region has the DNA TGTGCCAGCAGCTTAGGGTCTCTCAGGGGGAACACTGAAGCTTTCTTT. Its protein is CASSLGSLRGNTEAFF.

The genes are TRBV18 and TRBJ1-1; D remains unclear. The ends were cut back, 3 bases at V and 0 bases at J, with 5 bases in the middle. CDR1 and CDR2 from the germline V gene are KGHSH and LQKENI. The CDR3 covers 13 residues. CDR3 protein: CASSPHLNTEAFF. For the CDR3, the DNA is TGTGCCAGCTCACCCCACCTGAACACTGAAGCTTTCTTT.

This sequence joins TRBV7-6 and TRBJ2-3, with 7 bases lining up with TRBD1. The germline V gene encodes CDR1 SGHVS and CDR2 FNYEAQ. The CDR3 has 14 residues. The junction had 6 bases not matched to a gene; V was cut back by 5 bases and J by 4 bases. In DNA, the CDR3 is TGTGCCAGCAGCACAGGGGATCGGGCAGATACGCAGTATTTT. It yields the protein CASSTGDRADTQYF.

This clone was detected a few times. The chain links TRBV4-1 to TRBJ1-5; 12 positions agree with TRBD1. Germline values: CDR1 MGHRA, CDR2 YSYEKL. V shed 3 bases and J 5 bases; nucleotides not matched to a gene: 8. The length of the CDR3 is 17 residues. In nucleotides, the CDR3 is TGCGCCAGCAGCCAGGACCCCGGGACAGGGGGCCATCAGCCCCAGCATTTT. Translating gives CASSQDPGTGGHQPQHF.

This clone was picked up one time. The chain links TRBV5-4 to TRBJ1-1; 7 nucleotides align to TRBD1. Germline CDR1 is SGHNT and CDR2 is YYREEE (reference sequence). This CDR3 is built from 16 residues. Trimming at V came to 0 bases and at J to 1 base, leaving 6 bases not matched to a gene. Here the CDR3 DNA reads TGTGCCAGCAGCTTGGGCATTACAGGGGAGAACACTGAAGCTTTCTTT. Its protein product is CASSLGITGENTEAFF.

V is TRBV5-1 and J is TRBJ1-5; 8 nucleotides agree with TRBD1. CDR1 and CDR2 (germline): SGHRS, YFSETQ. Unmatched junction bases numbered 10, after V lost 4 bases and J lost 10 bases. This CDR3 comprises 14 residues. The CDR3 DNA reads as TGCGCCAGCAGCCCCGGGACAGGCTTCATTCCCCAGCATTTT. This codes for CASSPGTGFIPQHF.

The chain has TRBV30 and TRBJ2-3; 7 positions agree with TRBD1. Germline assignment: CDR1 GTSNPN and CDR2 SVGIG (reference sequence). J was trimmed by 6 bases and V by 2 bases; bases with no gene match: 5. There are 13 residues in the CDR3. CDR3 DNA: TGTGCCTGGAGTACAGGGGCCGGGGATACGCAGTATTTT. It is translated as CAWSTGAGDTQYF.

J is TRBJ1-3 and V is TRBV4-1, with a tentative D call TRBD1 (6 bases). CDR1 and CDR2 from the germline V gene are MGHRA and YSYEKL. Trimming removed 7 bases at V and 2 bases at J, with 18 bases between. The CDR3 is made up of 16 amino acids. The CDR3 loop reads CASTGERGMPGNTIYF. The CDR3 DNA sequence: TGCGCCAGCACCGGGGAGAGGGGGATGCCTGGAAACACCATATATTTT.

This chain uses TRBV7-9 with TRBJ2-3; 10 positions agree with TRBD1. This CDR3 spans 15 amino acids. In germline, CDR1 is SEHNR, CDR2 FQNEAQ (reference sequence). V shed 2 bases and J 6 bases; nucleotides not matched to a gene: 5. CDR3 DNA sequence: TGTGCCAGCAGCTTAAGGACAGGGGGTGCTGATACGCAGTATTTT. It translates to CASSLRTGGADTQYF.

This rearrangement joins TRBV7-2 to TRBJ1-1, with D maybe TRBD1 (6 bases). The CDR3 has 14 amino acids. CDR1 and CDR2 from the germline V gene are SGHTA and FQGNSA. Between the trimmed V and J ends, which lost 1 base and 2 bases, there was a span of 8 bases. The CDR3 reads CASSLVGQNTEAFF. CDR3 in DNA: TGTGCCAGCAGCTTAGTGGGACAAAACACTGAAGCTTTCTTT. The entire variable domain, with the rest obtained from reference TRBV7-2 and TRBJ1-1, is as follows: GAGVSQSPSNKVTEKGKDVELRCDPISGHTALYWYRQSLGQGLEFLIYFQGNSAPDKSGLPSDRFSAERTGGSVSTLTIQRTQQEDSAVYLCASSLVGQNTEAFFGQGTRLTVV.

CDR3 sequence reads: CAWKPGLGAPGELFF. DNA for the CDR3: TGTGCCTGGAAGCCGGGACTAGGGGCCCCCGGGGAGCTGTTTTTT. The V and J genes are TRBV30 and TRBJ2-2; 8 positions agree with TRBD2. Germline V gives CDR1 GTSNPN, CDR2 SVGIG (reference sequence). Trimming cost V 4 bases and J 6 bases; bases outside gene matches: 10. The CDR3 covers 15 residues.

This sequence joins TRBV9 and TRBJ2-1; D not certain. V lost 0 bases, J lost 10 bases, and 5 bases lay in between. This CDR3 spans 11 amino acids. In germline, CDR1 is SGDLS, CDR2 YYNGEE. The CDR3 nucleotides are TGTGCCAGCAGCGTAGCTAACGAGCAGTTCTTC. This sequence encodes CASSVANEQFF.

This chain links TRBV6-5 with TRBJ2-1; no clear D gene. Trimming pared 0 bases from V and 9 bases from J, leaving 9 bases between. The germline CDR1 and CDR2 sequences are MNHEY and SVGAGI. This CDR3 is 13 amino acids long. For the CDR3, the DNA is TGTGCCAGCAGTTACTCCATAGCAAGTGAGCAGTTCTTC. Amino acids: CASSYSIASEQFF.

The V call is TRBV7-2, the J call TRBJ2-7; D gene unclear. The CDR3 spans 15 residues. V lost 1 base and J 0 bases, leaving 10 bases between the germline ends. Germline V CDR1 and CDR2: SGHTA, FQGNSA. The CDR3 loop reads CASSLDPLRSYEQYF. DNA for the CDR3: TGTGCCAGCAGCTTAGATCCTCTGCGCTCCTACGAGCAGTACTTC. The full variable domain, rest sourced from reference TRBV7-2 and TRBJ2-7, is GAGVSQSPSNKVTEKGKDVELRCDPISGHTALYWYRQSLGQGLEFLIYFQGNSAPDKSGLPSDRFSAERTGGSVSTLTIQRTQQEDSAVYLCASSLDPLRSYEQYFGPGTRLTVT.

The chain employs TRBV30 and TRBJ2-7; D gene uncertain. The CDR3 consists of 12 residues. Per germline, CDR1 GTSNPN and CDR2 SVGIG (reference sequence). V lost 1 base and J lost 1, with 5 bases in between. CDR3: CAWSASSYEQYF. The CDR3 DNA is TGTGCCTGGAGTGCGAGTTCCTACGAGCAGTACTTC. The full variable domain, with the rest looked up from reference TRBV30 and TRBJ2-7, is SQTIHQWPATLVQPVGSPLSLECTVEGTSNPNLYWYRQAAGRGLQLLFYSVGIGQISSEVPQNLSASRPQDRQFILSSKKLLLSDSGFYLCAWSASSYEQYFGPGTRLTVT.

The V and J genes are TRBV5-1 and TRBJ2-7, with D possibly matching TRBD2 (5 bases). V dropped 4 bases and J dropped 4 bases, with 15 bases sitting between them. CDR1 SGHRS and CDR2 YFSETQ come from the germline V gene. This CDR3 contains 14 residues. The DNA of the CDR3 is TGCGCCAGCAGCAAGGGAGTACCGGGGTACGAGCAGTACTTC. This sequence encodes CASSKGVPGYEQYF.

The chain links TRBV5-6 to TRBJ2-7; TRBD1 agrees at 9 bases. CDR1 is SGHDT, CDR2 YYEEEE, per germline. This CDR3 contains 15 residues. With V trimmed by 3 bases and J by 7 bases, 11 bases remained unmatched. The CDR3 spells CASSSLKQGAGEQYF. Here the CDR3 DNA reads TGTGCCAGCAGCTCCCTCAAACAGGGGGCAGGAGAGCAGTACTTC.

This sequence joins TRBV28 and TRBJ1-1; D is unresolved. V was clipped by 7 bases and J by 5 bases, with 14 bases between them. This CDR3 is built from 13 residues. Looked up from germline, CDR1 is MDHEN and CDR2 is SYDVKM. CDR3 sequence: CASTSPGITEAFF. The CDR3 coding sequence is TGTGCCAGCACCTCCCCCGGGATTACTGAAGCTTTCTTT.

The V gene is TRBV5-4, the J gene TRBJ2-5; no firm D call. From germline, CDR1 is SGHNT and CDR2 YYREEE (reference sequence). The CDR3 runs 14 residues. V lost 0 bases, J lost 7 bases, and 13 bases lay in between. As DNA, the CDR3 is TGTGCCAGCAGCTTGGCGGAGCACCGAGGGACCCAGTACTTC. It yields the protein CASSLAEHRGTQYF.

V usage is TRBV27 and J usage is TRBJ1-1; 10 bases are shared with TRBD1. The CDR3 is 13 amino acids. V lost 7 bases, J lost 5 bases, and 4 bases stayed unmatched. The germline V gene has CDR1 MNHEY and CDR2 SMNVEV (reference sequence). The CDR3 sequence is CASNQGQGTEAFF. CDR3 bases: TGTGCCAGCAACCAGGGACAGGGGACTGAAGCTTTCTTT.

J is TRBJ1-5 and V is TRBV4-1, with 7 nucleotides matching TRBD1. V shed 3 bases, J shed 2 bases, and the junction held 1 base outside the gene matches. Germline lookup yields CDR1 MGHRA and CDR2 YSYEKL. The CDR3 loop spans 14 amino acids. CDR3: CASSHGQGNQPQHF. The CDR3 DNA sequence: TGCGCCAGCAGCCACGGACAGGGCAATCAGCCCCAGCATTTT.

This clone was seen only once. This chain links TRBV14 with TRBJ1-1; no reliable D call. CDR3 length equals 13 residues. With 1 base removed from V and 7 bases from J, the gap between germline ends came to 10 bases. The germline gives CDR1 SGHDN, CDR2 FVKESK. The CDR3 loop reads CASSQAEDGEAFF. As DNA, the CDR3 is TGTGCCAGCAGCCAAGCGGAGGACGGTGAAGCTTTCTTT.

This rearrangement joins TRBV5-1 to TRBJ2-5; D assignment may be TRBD1 or TRBD2 (5 bases each). V lost 4 bases and J lost 9, with 16 bases in between. Germline values: CDR1 SGHRS, CDR2 YFSETQ. This CDR3 contains 13 residues. The DNA for the CDR3 is TGCGCCAGCAGCAGGGACGGGGTTGAGGCCCAGTACTTC. Translating it yields CASSRDGVEAQYF. Full variable domain (rest looked up from reference TRBV5-1 and TRBJ2-5): KAGVTQTPRYLIKTRGQQVTLSCSPISGHRSVSWYQQTPGQGLQFLFEYFSETQRNKGNFPGRFSGRQFSNSRSEMNVSTLELGDSALYLCASSRDGVEAQYFGPGTRLLVL.

This chain uses TRBV7-9 with TRBJ1-4, with TRBD1 matching 9 bases. J was trimmed by 0 bases and V by 0 bases; bases with no gene match: 2. CDR3 size: 17 residues. Germline V gene data show CDR1 as SEHNR and CDR2 as FQNEAQ (reference sequence). The CDR3 reads CASSLATGGATNEKLFF. In DNA form, the CDR3 reads TGTGCCAGCAGCTTAGCGACAGGGGGGGCAACTAATGAAAAACTGTTTTTT.

V is TRBV25-1 and J is TRBJ1-2; D gene unclear. V shed 4 bases and J shed 8 bases, with 8 bases lying between them. The length of the CDR3 is 11 residues. Germline loops: CDR1 MGHDK, CDR2 SYGVNS. In DNA form, the CDR3 reads TGTGCCAGCAGTGGCATGATGGGCTACACCTTC. Translating it yields CASSGMMGYTF.

The chain uses TRBV18 and TRBJ1-6, with D unresolved. CDR3 length equals 15 residues. From germline, CDR1 is KGHSH and CDR2 LQKENI. The V end lost 3 bases, the J end lost 7 bases, and 13 bases lay between the germline ends. The CDR3 reads CASSPGQASNSPLHF. In nucleotides, the CDR3 is TGTGCCAGCTCACCGGGCCAGGCCTCAAATTCACCCCTCCACTTT.